Following are 28 T cell receptor beta chains from one sample sequenced in a study of CD8+CD57+ T cells in acquired aplastic anemia. Genomic DNA served as template for TCR beta VDJ and CDR3 profiling. TCRdb re-derived calls from the reads in MiXCR, one entry per CDR3 protein. Of just over 200,000 distinct CDR3 sequences in the sample, approximately 60% were seen once. CD8+CD57+ cell expansion, shown by flow cytometry, had occurred in the patients selected for sequencing. The sample was sorted CD4+, CD8+, or CD8+CD57+ T cells (not recorded which) from PBMCs. Source of these receptors: a human donor with aplastic anemia.

The chain carries TRBV5-1 and TRBJ1-4; D is unresolved. CDR1 and CDR2 (germline): SGHRS, YFSETQ. The CDR3 sequence is 14 residues long. The V and J ends lost 0 bases and 0 bases respectively, with 3 bases between them. The CDR3 DNA sequence: TGCGCCAGCAGCTTGGGTACAACTAATGAAAAACTGTTTTTT. Its protein product is CASSLGTTNEKLFF.

The V call is TRBV10-3, the J call TRBJ1-1, with a tentative D call TRBD1 (5 bases). The CDR3 is made up of 14 amino acids. The V end was cut by 7 bases, the J end by 1 base, with 13 bases between. Looked up from germline, CDR1 is ENHRY and CDR2 is SYGVKD. In DNA form, the CDR3 reads TGTGCCATCATGACGGGGGGACCGAACACTGAAGCTTTCTTT. This gives the protein CAIMTGGPNTEAFF.

On this clonotype itself: The CDR3 carries no conserved terminal phenylalanine or tryptophan, so it likely arises from a read error. V and J are TRBV7-3 and TRBJ2-7; maybe TRBD1 (5 bases). Germline CDR1 reads SGHTA; CDR2 reads FQGTGA. V lost 3 bases to trimming and J lost 3 bases, with 18 bases between them. This CDR3 is built from 16 residues. The CDR3 coding sequence is TGTGCCAGCAGCTTCCAAGGGGCTGGGGAACGCTACGAGCAGTACTCC. Translated, it gives CASSFQGAGERYEQYS.

The chain carries TRBV7-4 and TRBJ2-5; TRBD1 might be the D (6 bases). Germline V gives CDR1 SGHVT, CDR2 SQSDAQ. The CDR3 is 17 residues long. V lost 2 bases to trimming and J lost 1 base, with 17 bases between them. CDR3 sequence: CASSLNGRLDSQETQYF. DNA for the CDR3: TGTGCCAGCAGCTTAAATGGCCGTTTGGACAGCCAAGAGACCCAGTACTTC.

The chain has TRBV4-1 and TRBJ2-5, with D perhaps matching TRBD2 (6 bases). V was shortened by 4 bases and J by 0 bases, with 15 bases between the two germline ends. The CDR3 extends over 16 amino acids. In germline, CDR1 is MGHRA, CDR2 YSYEKL. CDR3 sequence reads: CASSPEGGADQETQYF. CDR3 bases: TGCGCCAGCAGCCCCGAAGGCGGGGCAGACCAAGAGACCCAGTACTTC.

The V call is TRBV2, the J call TRBJ1-2; D not certain. Per germline, CDR1 SNHLY and CDR2 FYNNEI. V was clipped by 3 bases and J by 5 bases, with 4 bases between them. The CDR3 has 11 residues. The CDR3 loop reads CASSEVYGYTF. In DNA, the CDR3 is TGTGCCAGCAGTGAGGTTTATGGCTACACCTTC.

This sequence joins TRBV20-1 and TRBJ2-1; TRBD2 agrees at 9 bases. CDR1 and CDR2 from the germline V gene are DFQATT and SNEGSKA (reference sequence). The CDR3 has 15 amino acids. J gave up 4 bases and V 6 bases, and 10 bases lay outside the gene matches. The CDR3 DNA is TGCAGTGCCGCACTGGGCGGGAGGGATTACAATGAGCAGTTCTTC. This codes for CSAALGGRDYNEQFF.

The chain has TRBV9 and TRBJ2-7, with D perhaps TRBD2 (5 bases). Germline V CDR1 and CDR2: SGDLS, YYNGEE. This CDR3 comprises 14 residues. Trimming removed 0 bases at V and 1 base at J, with 8 bases between. The chain's CDR3 is CASSVGGNSYEQYF. As DNA, the CDR3 is TGTGCCAGCAGCGTAGGAGGGAATTCCTACGAGCAGTACTTC.

The rearrangement joins TRBV15 to TRBJ2-1; 8 nucleotides align to TRBD1. The length of the CDR3 is 17 residues. V trimming: 3 bases; J trimming: 9 bases; junction bases outside the gene matches: 16. Germline CDR1 LNHNV, CDR2 YYDKDF (reference sequence). CDR3 region: CATSSSSPGAGGVEQFF. The CDR3 nucleotides read TGTGCCACCAGCAGCTCCAGCCCGGGAGCAGGGGGCGTTGAGCAGTTCTTC. The full variable domain, in which reference TRBV15 and TRBJ2-1 provide the parts outside the CDR3, is DAMVIQNPRYQVTQFGKPVTLSCSQTLNHNVMYWYQQKSSQAPKLLFHYYDKDFNNEADTPDNFQSRRPNTSFCFLDIRSPGLGDTAMYLCATSSSSPGAGGVEQFFGPGTRLTVL.

The sample holds a few counts of this clonotype. The rearrangement uses TRBV20-1 and TRBJ2-7; 8 nucleotides agree with TRBD2. Germline CDR1 DFQATT, CDR2 SNEGSKA (reference sequence). The CDR3 is made up of 11 amino acids. The junction had 0 bases not matched to a gene; V was cut back by 1 base and J by 7 bases. Here the CDR3 reads CSARAGGEQYF. The CDR3 DNA reads TGCAGTGCTAGAGCGGGGGGGGAGCAGTACTTC.

The chain couples TRBV20-1 to TRBJ1-2; D uncertain. Trimming removed 4 bases from V and 3 bases from J, with 6 bases in between. The CDR3 runs 11 residues. Germline-derived CDR1 and CDR2 are DFQATT and SNEGSKA (reference sequence). The CDR3 reads CSANYDYGYTF. In nucleotides, the CDR3 is TGCAGTGCTAACTACGACTATGGCTACACCTTC.

The chain carries TRBV20-1 and TRBJ2-1, with 7 bases identical to TRBD1. Germline CDR1 DFQATT, CDR2 SNEGSKA (reference sequence). Losses at the gene ends were 2 bases for V and 4 bases for J; bases not matched to a gene: 8. The length of the CDR3 is 15 residues. The CDR3 nucleotides are TGCAGTGCTAGAAACCGGGACAGACTTTACAATGAGCAGTTCTTC. Protein: CSARNRDRLYNEQFF.

The rearrangement joins TRBV7-9 to TRBJ1-5; D call uncertain. The CDR3 covers 13 residues. With 4 bases removed from V and 8 bases from J, the gap between germline ends came to 12 bases. Germline V gives CDR1 SEHNR, CDR2 FQNEAQ (reference sequence). The CDR3 here is CASSSISGEPQHF. The DNA for the CDR3 is TGTGCCAGCAGCTCAATCTCGGGAGAGCCCCAGCATTTT.

The CDR3 here is CASSPGGRRDTEAFF. The CDR3 bases are TGTGCCAGCAGCCCTGGAGGCAGGAGGGACACTGAAGCTTTCTTT. This chain links TRBV7-2 with TRBJ1-1; D uncertain. Trimming removed 5 bases at V and 3 bases at J, with 16 bases between. Germline values: CDR1 SGHTA, CDR2 FQGNSA. The CDR3 contains 15 residues.

J is TRBJ2-3 and V is TRBV2, with D tentatively TRBD2 (7 bases). The ends were cut back, 7 bases at V and 6 bases at J, with 17 bases in the middle. The length of the CDR3 is 14 residues. Germline loops: CDR1 SNHLY, CDR2 FYNNEI. The CDR3 here is CASMRGPLTDTQYF. The CDR3, as DNA: TGTGCCAGCATGCGGGGGCCCCTCACGGATACGCAGTATTTT.

This clonotype has only one observation. The chain is built from TRBV15 and TRBJ1-5, with no clear D. The germline gives CDR1 LNHNV, CDR2 YYDKDF (reference sequence). The CDR3 spans 13 residues. With 9 bases removed from V and 4 bases from J, the gap between germline ends came to 13 bases. The CDR3 sequence: CATSRASNQPQHF. The CDR3 DNA reads TGTGCCACGAGCCGGGCCTCAAATCAGCCCCAGCATTTT.

The chain carries TRBV20-1 and TRBJ1-2, with no clear D. Germline CDR1 DFQATT, CDR2 SNEGSKA (reference sequence). This CDR3 region has 13 residues. Trimming removed 0 bases from V and 0 bases from J, with 5 bases in between. The CDR3 loop is CSARDRSNYGYTF. The CDR3 coding sequence is TGCAGTGCTAGAGACAGATCTAACTATGGCTACACCTTC.

Of note for this clonotype: A junction end diverges from the germline sequence, so it may reflect a read error. The CDR3 protein is CVSSAWGSENEQFF. The CDR3 region has the DNA TGTGTCAGCAGTGCGTGGGGGTCAGAGAATGAGCAGTTCTTC. This sequence joins TRBV2 and TRBJ2-1, with D perhaps given as TRBD1 or TRBD2 (5 bases each). CDR3 size: 14 residues. Germline V gene data show CDR1 as SNHLY and CDR2 as FYNNEI. Supplemented by reference TRBV2 and TRBJ2-1, the full variable domain reads EPEVTQTPSHQVTQMGQEVILRCVPISNHLYFYWYRQILGQKVEFLVSFYNNEISEKSEIFDDQFSVERPDGSNFTLKIRSTKLEDSAMYFCVSSAWGSENEQFFGPGTRLTVL.

For this clonotype: Compared with germline, one end of the junction differs, possibly owing to a read error. The chain uses TRBV7-9 and TRBJ1-2; D perhaps matches TRBD1 (5 bases). CDR1 is SEHNR and CDR2 is FQNEAQ in the germline V gene (reference sequence). The CDR3 loop spans 13 amino acids. The CDR3 is CASSSGDVGGYTF. In DNA, the CDR3 is TGCGCCAGCAGCTCCGGGGACGTGGGCGGCTACACCTTC.

This sequence joins TRBV12-3 or TRBV12-4 and TRBJ2-1, with TRBD1 matching over 9 bases. Trimming cost V 6 bases and J 9 bases; bases outside gene matches: 0. This CDR3 is 11 amino acids long. The DNA of the CDR3 is TGTGCCAGCAGGGACAGGGGTGAGCAGTTCTTC. Residues: CASRDRGEQFF.

The rearrangement uses TRBV20-1 and TRBJ2-5; a weak D match, TRBD2 (7 bases). The CDR3 runs 14 residues. Germline CDR1 and CDR2: DFQATT and SNEGSKA (reference sequence). V lost 3 bases and J lost 0, with 11 bases in between. CDR3 nucleotide sequence: TGCAGTGCTAGGGGAGGGGGGCACCAAGAGACCCAGTACTTC. Amino acids: CSARGGGHQETQYF.

As DNA, the CDR3 is TGCGCCAGCAGCTCTGGACAGGGGGCGAAGGGCTACACCTTC. Amino acid sequence: CASSSGQGAKGYTF. The chain recombines TRBV5-1 with TRBJ1-2, with 11 bases lining up with TRBD1. The V gene end was trimmed by 3 bases and the J gene end by 8 bases; junction bases not matched to a gene: 6. The CDR3 consists of 14 residues. Germline CDR1 and CDR2: SGHRS and YFSETQ.

In its sample, this clonotype was seen many times. V and J are TRBV6-5 and TRBJ2-7; D perhaps matches TRBD1 (6 bases). Germline-derived CDR1 and CDR2 are MNHEY and SVGAGI. CDR3 length: 18 residues. V lost 0 bases and J lost 2, with 20 bases in between. The CDR3 DNA reads TGTGCCAGCAGTTACTCGCCCCCCTCAGGGGCCCTGACCTACGAGCAGTACTTC. The encoded protein is CASSYSPPSGALTYEQYF.

This clonotype was counted many times. This chain joins TRBV2 and TRBJ2-1, with 9 bases that match TRBD2. Unmatched junction bases numbered 10, after V lost 6 bases and J lost 4 bases. Germline V CDR1 and CDR2: SNHLY, FYNNEI. The CDR3 spans 16 residues. In DNA, the CDR3 is TGTGCCAGCAGGCCCCACGCTAGCGGGGTATACAATGAGCAGTTCTTC. It yields the protein CASRPHASGVYNEQFF. Full variable domain (remainder filled in from reference TRBV2 and TRBJ2-1): EPEVTQTPSHQVTQMGQEVILRCVPISNHLYFYWYRQILGQKVEFLVSFYNNEISEKSEIFDDQFSVERPDGSNFTLKIRSTKLEDSAMYFCASRPHASGVYNEQFFGPGTRLTVL.

V usage is TRBV19 and J usage is TRBJ1-1, with D unclear. Trimming stripped 4 bases from V and 0 bases from J, with 9 bases between. The CDR3 covers 14 residues. Germline loops: CDR1 LNHDA, CDR2 SQIVND (reference sequence). CDR3 bases: TGTGCCAGTAGTACTGTACGGGTGAACACTGAAGCTTTCTTT. Protein: CASSTVRVNTEAFF.

This clonotype was detected only a few times. The genes are TRBV7-6 and TRBJ2-7, with 7 bases that match TRBD1. Germline V CDR1 and CDR2: SGHVS, FNYEAQ. After removal of 1 base from V and 6 bases from J, the junction contained 6 bases not matched to a gene. CDR3 length: 14 residues. The DNA of the CDR3 is TGTGCCAGCAGCTTAGGCGACAGGGTGGTCGAGCAGTACTTC. Amino acid sequence: CASSLGDRVVEQYF. The whole variable domain, filled in from reference TRBV7-6 and TRBJ2-7, reads GAGVSQSPRYKVTKRGQDVALRCDPISGHVSLYWYRQALGQGPEFLTYFNYEAQQDKSGLPNDRFSAERPEGSISTLTIQRTEQRDSAMYRCASSLGDRVVEQYFGPGTRLTVT.

This clonotype has just a few counts. The chain employs TRBV7-9 and TRBJ2-7; D uncertain. The length of the CDR3 is 14 residues. V was trimmed by 1 base and J by 2 bases, leaving 9 bases between them. Germline assignment: CDR1 SEHNR and CDR2 FQNEAQ (reference sequence). The CDR3 here is CASSLDGSPYEQYF. CDR3 nucleotides: TGTGCCAGCAGCTTAGACGGGTCACCCTACGAGCAGTACTTC.

The chain has TRBV5-1 and TRBJ2-7, with a tentative D call TRBD2 (6 bases). This CDR3 is 15 amino acids long. V gave up 4 bases and J gave up 3 bases, with 17 bases separating them. CDR1 and CDR2 (germline): SGHRS, YFSETQ. CDR3 in amino acids: CASSQGLRDYYEQYF. CDR3 in DNA: TGCGCCAGCAGCCAGGGACTGAGGGATTACTACGAGCAGTACTTC.